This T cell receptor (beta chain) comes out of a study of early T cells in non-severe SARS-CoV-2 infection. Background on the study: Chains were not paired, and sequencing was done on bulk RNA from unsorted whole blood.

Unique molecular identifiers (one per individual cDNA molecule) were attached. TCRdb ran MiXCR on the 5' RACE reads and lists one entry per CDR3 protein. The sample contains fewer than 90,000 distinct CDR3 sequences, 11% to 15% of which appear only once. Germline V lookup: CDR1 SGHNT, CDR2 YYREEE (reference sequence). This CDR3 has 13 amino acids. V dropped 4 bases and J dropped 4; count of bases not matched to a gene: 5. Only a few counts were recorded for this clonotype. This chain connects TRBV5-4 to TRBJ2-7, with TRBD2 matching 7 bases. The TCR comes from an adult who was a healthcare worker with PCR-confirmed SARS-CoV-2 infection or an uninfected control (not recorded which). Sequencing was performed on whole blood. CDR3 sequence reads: CASSRRTSYEQYF. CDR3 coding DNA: TGTGCCAGCAGCCGAAGGACTAGTTACGAGCAGTACTTC.